This TCR beta chain was sequenced during a study of shared clonotypes between healthy human individuals. Overall study context: The donors, a couple of women and a few men, were aged 18 to 49. Each donor had three CD4 naive, three CD4 memory, two CD8 naive and one CD8 memory plate.

Positive CCR7 selection of CD45RO-negative cells yielded the naive CD8 cells, and terminally differentiated effector memory CD45RA+ cells were excluded. Every donor was a Caucasian adult from Nashville, Tennessee. Study findings and constraints: In general, naive subsets displayed greater estimated richness than memory subsets did.

Libraries were prepared by immunoSEQ multiplex PCR; TCRdb keeps only in-frame clonotypes and omits some of them. The sample lists about 680,000 clones; 92% were seen once. Worth noting for this clone: The antigen remains undetermined.

CDR1 MNHEY and CDR2 SMNVEV come from the germline V gene (reference sequence). The CDR3 contains 15 residues. Trimming left V 2 bases short and J 4 bases short, with 14 bases between. The clonotype was recovered from a young man in good health. The chain employs TRBV27 and TRBJ1-2, with D perhaps TRBD1 (6 bases). Material for sequencing was naive CD8+ T cells sorted from blood. In nucleotides, the CDR3 is TGTGCCAGCAGTTTAAGCTCAGGGGCAGGCTATGGCTACACCTTC. Residues: CASSLSSGAGYGYTF.